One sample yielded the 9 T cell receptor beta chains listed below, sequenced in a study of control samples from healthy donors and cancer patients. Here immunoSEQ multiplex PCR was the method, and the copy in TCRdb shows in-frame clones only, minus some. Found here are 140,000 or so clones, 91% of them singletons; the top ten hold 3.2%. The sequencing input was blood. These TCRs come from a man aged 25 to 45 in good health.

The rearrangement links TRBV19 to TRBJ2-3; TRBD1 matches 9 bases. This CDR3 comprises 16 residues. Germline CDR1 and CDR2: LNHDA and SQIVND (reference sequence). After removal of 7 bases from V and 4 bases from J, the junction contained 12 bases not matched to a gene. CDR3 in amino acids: CASKDHRGRAADTQYF. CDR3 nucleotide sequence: TGTGCCAGTAAGGATCACAGGGGGCGCGCGGCAGATACGCAGTATTTT. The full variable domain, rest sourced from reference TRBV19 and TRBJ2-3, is DGGITQSPKYLFRKEGQNVTLSCEQNLNHDAMYWYRQDPGQGLRLIYYSQIVNDFQKGDIAEGYSVSREKKESFPLTVTSAQKNPTAFYLCASKDHRGRAADTQYFGPGTRLTVL.

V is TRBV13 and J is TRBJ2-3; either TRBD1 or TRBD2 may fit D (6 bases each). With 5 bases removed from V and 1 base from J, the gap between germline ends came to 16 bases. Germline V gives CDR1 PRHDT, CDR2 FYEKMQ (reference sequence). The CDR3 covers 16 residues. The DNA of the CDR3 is TGTGCCAGCAGCACCTCGGGGGCTGCTCGCACAGATACGCAGTATTTT. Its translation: CASSTSGAARTDTQYF.

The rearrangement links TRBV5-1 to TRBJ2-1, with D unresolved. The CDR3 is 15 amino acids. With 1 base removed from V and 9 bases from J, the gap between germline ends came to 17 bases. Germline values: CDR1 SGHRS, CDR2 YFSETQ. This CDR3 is CASSLPLSGWGEQFF. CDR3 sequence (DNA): TGCGCCAGCAGCTTGCCTTTGTCTGGCTGGGGTGAGCAGTTCTTC. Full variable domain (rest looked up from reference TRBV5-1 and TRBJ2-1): KAGVTQTPRYLIKTRGQQVTLSCSPISGHRSVSWYQQTPGQGLQFLFEYFSETQRNKGNFPGRFSGRQFSNSRSEMNVSTLELGDSALYLCASSLPLSGWGEQFFGPGTRLTVL.

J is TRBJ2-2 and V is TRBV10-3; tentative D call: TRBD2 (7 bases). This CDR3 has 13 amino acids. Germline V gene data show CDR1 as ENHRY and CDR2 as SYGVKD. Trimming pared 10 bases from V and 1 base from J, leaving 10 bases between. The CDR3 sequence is CASGGLNTGELFF. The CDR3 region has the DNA TGTGCCAGCGGGGGCCTGAACACCGGGGAGCTGTTTTTT.

As DNA, the CDR3 is TGTGCCAGCATTCTACAGGCCATGGACACTGAAGCTTTCTTT. Translation gives CASILQAMDTEAFF. The V call is TRBV5-6, the J call TRBJ1-1, with a possible D match to TRBD1 (5 bases). V was trimmed by 6 bases and J by 3 bases, leaving 15 bases between them. In germline, CDR1 is SGHDT, CDR2 YYEEEE. The CDR3 spans 14 residues.

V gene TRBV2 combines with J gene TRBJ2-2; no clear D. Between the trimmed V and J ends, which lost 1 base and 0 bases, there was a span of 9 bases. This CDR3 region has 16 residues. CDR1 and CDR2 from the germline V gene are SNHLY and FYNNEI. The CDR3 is CASSEVWRSNTGELFF. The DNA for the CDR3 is TGTGCCAGCAGTGAAGTTTGGCGGTCGAACACCGGGGAGCTGTTTTTT.

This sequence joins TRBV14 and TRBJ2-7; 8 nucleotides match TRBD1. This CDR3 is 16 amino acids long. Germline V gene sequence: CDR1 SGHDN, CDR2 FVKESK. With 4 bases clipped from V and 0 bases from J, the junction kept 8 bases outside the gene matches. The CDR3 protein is CASSPHRTGSSYEQYF. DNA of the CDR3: TGTGCCAGCAGCCCCCACCGGACAGGGAGCTCCTACGAGCAGTACTTC.

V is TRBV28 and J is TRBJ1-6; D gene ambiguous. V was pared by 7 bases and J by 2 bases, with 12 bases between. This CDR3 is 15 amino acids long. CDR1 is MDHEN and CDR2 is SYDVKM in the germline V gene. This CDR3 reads CASILGPTYNSPLHF. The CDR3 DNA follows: TGTGCCAGCATCCTCGGGCCGACCTATAATTCACCCCTCCACTTT. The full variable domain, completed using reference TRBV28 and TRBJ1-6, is DVKVTQSSRYLVKRTGEKVFLECVQDMDHENMFWYRQDPGLGLRLIYFSYDVKMKEKGDIPEGYSVSREKKERFSLILESASTNQTSMYLCASILGPTYNSPLHFGNGTRLTVT.

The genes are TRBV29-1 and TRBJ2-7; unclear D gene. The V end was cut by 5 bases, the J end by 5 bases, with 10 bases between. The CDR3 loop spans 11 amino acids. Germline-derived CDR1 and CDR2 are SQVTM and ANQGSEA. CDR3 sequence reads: CSVFMVDEQYF. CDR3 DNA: TGCAGCGTTTTTATGGTGGACGAGCAGTACTTC.